The 25 T cell receptor beta chains listed next were all sequenced from one sample in a study of T-cell memory formation after mild COVID-19. TCRdb reanalysed the 5' RACE reads using MiXCR and keeps one entry per CDR3 protein. The sample lists about 430,000 distinct CDR3 sequences, roughly 18% seen once, with about 22% in the top ten. Sequencing used PBMCs or a T cell subset sorted from them (not recorded which). The receptor source for this set is a man in his late teens or twenties who had mild COVID-19 (a few samples of this study predate the infection). Cell type and time point are not known.

The gene calls are TRBV7-2 and TRBJ2-1; D call uncertain. The CDR3 consists of 10 residues. CDR1 is SGHTA and CDR2 is FQGNSA in the germline V gene. V was cut by 8 bases and J by 10 bases, with 9 bases left in between. In nucleotides, the CDR3 is TGTGCCAGCGGACCTTGGGAGCAGTTCTTC. Encoded protein: CASGPWEQFF.

The chain links TRBV4-1 to TRBJ1-2; D gene ambiguous. The germline V gene has CDR1 MGHRA and CDR2 YSYEKL. The V end lost 0 bases, the J end lost 8 bases, and 13 bases lay between the germline ends. CDR3 length: 14 residues. The CDR3 DNA sequence: TGCGCCAGCAGCCAAGATTTGGGTCTAGGCGGCTACACCTTC. The encoded protein is CASSQDLGLGGYTF.

The chain is built from TRBV27 and TRBJ2-5; D may be TRBD1 (5 bases). Looked up from germline, CDR1 is MNHEY and CDR2 is SMNVEV (reference sequence). The length of the CDR3 is 13 residues. With 3 bases removed from V and 7 bases from J, the gap between germline ends came to 12 bases. The CDR3 coding sequence is TGTGCCAGCAGTTTGACAGAGCAAAGGACCCAGTACTTC. Its protein product is CASSLTEQRTQYF.

This chain links TRBV29-1 with TRBJ1-1; D unclear. Germline-derived CDR1 and CDR2 are SQVTM and ANQGSEA. This CDR3 is built from 11 residues. The V end was cut by 4 bases, the J end by 0 bases, with 3 bases between. The CDR3 bases are TGCAGCGTTGGGATGAACACTGAAGCTTTCTTT. This translates into CSVGMNTEAFF.

The chain carries TRBV7-9 and TRBJ1-1; no clear D gene. The V end was cut by 10 bases, the J end by 5 bases, with 17 bases between. CDR3 length: 13 residues. Germline V gene lookup returns CDR1 SEHNR and CDR2 FQNEAQ (reference sequence). The CDR3 DNA follows: TGTGCCACCCGGCGGGGTCCGTGGACTGAAGCTTTCTTT. Translation: CATRRGPWTEAFF.

There are a few counts of this clonotype. J is TRBJ2-1 and V is TRBV5-6; D gene ambiguous. CDR3 length: 13 amino acids. Germline V gene sequence: CDR1 SGHDT, CDR2 YYEEEE. The germline V and J ends were trimmed by 4 bases and 3 bases, with 8 bases remaining between them. The CDR3 nucleotides read TGTGCCAGCAGCCGACTGGTCTACAATGAGCAGTTCTTC. It is translated as CASSRLVYNEQFF.

This clonotype was picked up a small number of times. The J gene is TRBJ1-5, the V gene TRBV7-2, with 9 bases fitting TRBD1. Germline V gene lookup returns CDR1 SGHTA and CDR2 FQGNSA. Losses at the gene ends were 5 bases for V and 6 bases for J; bases not matched to a gene: 8. The CDR3 covers 15 residues. This CDR3 reads CASSLTGGGVQPQHF. In DNA form, the CDR3 reads TGTGCCAGCAGCCTTACAGGGGGCGGGGTTCAGCCCCAGCATTTT.

V and J are TRBV24-1 and TRBJ2-1, with 10 bases fitting TRBD1. V lost 5 bases to trimming and J lost 5 bases; unmatched junction nucleotides: 2. Germline assignment: CDR1 KGHDR and CDR2 SFDVKD. The length of the CDR3 is 14 residues. CDR3 nucleotides: TGTGCCACCAGTGGGGACAGGGGAAACAATGAGCAGTTCTTC. Translated: CATSGDRGNNEQFF.

This clonotype was observed a few times. V and J are TRBV4-1 and TRBJ1-5, with D tentatively TRBD1 (5 bases). With 8 bases removed from V and 5 bases from J, the gap between germline ends came to 19 bases. Germline V gene lookup returns CDR1 MGHRA and CDR2 YSYEKL. This CDR3 has 15 amino acids. The CDR3 bases are TGCGCCAGCCGCATCACGGAGGGGACGGATCAGCCCCAGCATTTT. Amino acid sequence: CASRITEGTDQPQHF.

V and J are TRBV7-2 and TRBJ2-1, with 9 positions matching TRBD1. Germline CDR1 is SGHTA and CDR2 is FQGNSA. This CDR3 spans 17 amino acids. The J segment lost 1 base and the V segment lost 0 bases, leaving 4 bases of the junction unmatched. The CDR3 DNA reads as TGTGCCAGCAGCTTAGCTGGGGACAGGGAGTCCTACAATGAGCAGTTCTTC. Protein: CASSLAGDRESYNEQFF.

V usage is TRBV4-1 and J usage is TRBJ2-1; D not resolved. Trimming removed 2 bases at V and 3 bases at J, with 14 bases between. The CDR3 extends over 16 amino acids. Germline CDR1 reads MGHRA; CDR2 reads YSYEKL. This CDR3 reads CASSQIDLLIYNEQFF. CDR3 sequence (DNA): TGCGCCAGCAGCCAAATAGACTTGCTTATCTACAATGAGCAGTTCTTC.

This chain connects TRBV29-1 to TRBJ2-3, with D perhaps matching TRBD1 or TRBD2 (5 bases each). V was pared by 7 bases and J by 6 bases, with 17 bases between. The V gene's germline CDR1 is SQVTM and CDR2 ANQGSEA. CDR3 length: 13 amino acids. Here the CDR3 reads CSGLRGEGDTQYF. The DNA of the CDR3 is TGCAGCGGTCTTAGGGGAGAAGGGGATACGCAGTATTTT.

This sequence joins TRBV5-1 and TRBJ2-7; the D is unclear. V was trimmed by 4 bases and J by 6 bases, leaving 17 bases between them. Germline-derived CDR1 and CDR2 are SGHRS and YFSETQ. The CDR3 sequence is 14 residues long. The CDR3 DNA sequence: TGCGCCAGCAGCCTATACTCGGACGGAGCCGAGCAGTACTTC. The encoded protein is CASSLYSDGAEQYF.

V usage is TRBV7-2 and J usage is TRBJ2-5; either TRBD1 or TRBD2 may fit D (6 bases each). V lost 3 bases to trimming and J lost 5 bases, with 16 bases between them. The V gene's germline CDR1 is SGHTA and CDR2 FQGNSA. The CDR3 consists of 15 residues. Here the CDR3 DNA reads TGTGCCAGCAGCTTGTATGTGGGGGGCAGGGAGACCCAGTACTTC. Translated: CASSLYVGGRETQYF.

V is TRBV27 and J is TRBJ2-1; 13 nucleotides match TRBD2. Germline values: CDR1 MNHEY, CDR2 SMNVEV (reference sequence). Unmatched junction bases numbered 5, after V lost 5 bases and J lost 7 bases. The CDR3 is 15 residues long. The CDR3: CASSTGTSGVNEQFF. The CDR3 DNA is TGTGCCAGCAGTACCGGGACTAGCGGGGTAAATGAGCAGTTCTTC.

This clonotype was seen only a few times. The rearrangement joins TRBV5-1 to TRBJ1-1; D uncertain. The CDR3 sequence is 14 residues long. Germline-derived CDR1 and CDR2 are SGHRS and YFSETQ. Trimming removed 1 base at V and 1 base at J, with 8 bases between. This chain's CDR3 is CASSLRSGNTEAFF. CDR3 nucleotide sequence: TGCGCCAGCAGCTTGAGGTCGGGGAACACTGAAGCTTTCTTT.

V gene TRBV7-9 combines with J gene TRBJ1-2; the D is unclear. CDR3 length: 13 residues. Germline CDR1 is SEHNR and CDR2 is FQNEAQ (reference sequence). Trimming left V 1 base short and J 5 bases short, with 8 bases between. The CDR3 bases are TGTGCCAGCAGCTTAGACGGTTTATATGGCTACACCTTC. Amino acids: CASSLDGLYGYTF.

This sequence joins TRBV7-9 and TRBJ2-7; 13 bases fit TRBD2. With 4 bases clipped from V and 6 bases from J, the junction kept 6 bases outside the gene matches. The germline V gene has CDR1 SEHNR and CDR2 FQNEAQ (reference sequence). CDR3 length: 15 amino acids. As DNA, the CDR3 is TGTGCCAGCAGCTCCGGACTAGCGGGGGAAGGCGAGCAGTACGTC. This gives the protein CASSSGLAGEGEQYV.

This chain links TRBV4-1 with TRBJ1-1; tentatively, D is TRBD1 (6 bases). Germline V gene lookup returns CDR1 MGHRA and CDR2 YSYEKL. This CDR3 contains 11 residues. Trimming left V 8 bases short and J 4 bases short, with 8 bases between. This chain's CDR3 is CASEGGTEAFF. DNA for the CDR3: TGCGCCAGCGAGGGGGGCACTGAAGCTTTCTTT.

The rearrangement links TRBV14 to TRBJ2-7; D gene unclear. Trimming shortened V by 8 bases and J by 5 bases, and 10 bases separated the two germline ends. CDR1 SGHDN and CDR2 FVKESK come from the germline V gene. The CDR3 contains 11 residues. The CDR3 nucleotides read TGTGCCAGCGGTTTATCTAACGAGCAGTACTTC. The encoded protein is CASGLSNEQYF.

This clonotype was seen only a few times. The V gene is TRBV6-2 or TRBV6-3, the J gene TRBJ2-1, with TRBD2 identical over 8 bases. The CDR3 contains 20 residues. CDR1 and CDR2 from the germline V gene are MNHEY and SVGEGT. After removal of 2 bases from V and 1 base from J, the junction contained 16 bases not matched to a gene. The CDR3 protein is CASSYPGLPGGPRSYNEQFF. For the CDR3, the DNA is TGTGCCAGCAGTTACCCCGGACTCCCGGGGGGGCCGAGGTCCTACAATGAGCAGTTCTTC.

This clonotype has just a few counts. The chain recombines TRBV6-4 with TRBJ2-3; TRBD2 matches at 11 bases. Germline trimming cut 0 bases from V and 0 bases from J; bases unmatched to any gene: 2. This CDR3 region has 17 residues. Looked up from germline, CDR1 is MRHNA and CDR2 is SNTAGT. The CDR3 bases are TGTGCCAGCAGTGACTCTAGCGGGGGGGCCAGCACAGATACGCAGTATTTT. Protein: CASSDSSGGASTDTQYF.

The chain is built from TRBV6-5 and TRBJ1-5; D is unclear. Between the trimmed V and J ends, which lost 0 bases and 4 bases, there was a span of 7 bases. Germline V gene lookup returns CDR1 MNHEY and CDR2 SVGAGI. CDR3 length: 14 residues. As DNA, the CDR3 is TGTGCCAGCAGTTACTCGAACACTAATCAGCCCCAGCATTTT. Protein product: CASSYSNTNQPQHF.

The CDR3 DNA reads as TGTGCCAGCAGTTACCACGGACAGGGGGCGGGCTACACCTTC. Encoded protein: CASSYHGQGAGYTF. The gene calls are TRBV6-6 and TRBJ1-2; 11 bases map to TRBD1. The CDR3 consists of 14 residues. With 2 bases clipped from V and 8 bases from J, the junction kept 4 bases outside the gene matches. Germline V lookup: CDR1 MNHNY, CDR2 SVGAGI (reference sequence).

The chain has TRBV5-1 and TRBJ2-1, with D perhaps matching TRBD1 (6 bases). Trimming shortened V by 4 bases and J by 6 bases, and 11 bases separated the two germline ends. The germline CDR1 and CDR2 sequences are SGHRS and YFSETQ. The CDR3 runs 13 residues. The CDR3 here is CASSPRQVNEQFF. The CDR3 nucleotides are TGCGCCAGCAGCCCCCGACAGGTCAATGAGCAGTTCTTC.